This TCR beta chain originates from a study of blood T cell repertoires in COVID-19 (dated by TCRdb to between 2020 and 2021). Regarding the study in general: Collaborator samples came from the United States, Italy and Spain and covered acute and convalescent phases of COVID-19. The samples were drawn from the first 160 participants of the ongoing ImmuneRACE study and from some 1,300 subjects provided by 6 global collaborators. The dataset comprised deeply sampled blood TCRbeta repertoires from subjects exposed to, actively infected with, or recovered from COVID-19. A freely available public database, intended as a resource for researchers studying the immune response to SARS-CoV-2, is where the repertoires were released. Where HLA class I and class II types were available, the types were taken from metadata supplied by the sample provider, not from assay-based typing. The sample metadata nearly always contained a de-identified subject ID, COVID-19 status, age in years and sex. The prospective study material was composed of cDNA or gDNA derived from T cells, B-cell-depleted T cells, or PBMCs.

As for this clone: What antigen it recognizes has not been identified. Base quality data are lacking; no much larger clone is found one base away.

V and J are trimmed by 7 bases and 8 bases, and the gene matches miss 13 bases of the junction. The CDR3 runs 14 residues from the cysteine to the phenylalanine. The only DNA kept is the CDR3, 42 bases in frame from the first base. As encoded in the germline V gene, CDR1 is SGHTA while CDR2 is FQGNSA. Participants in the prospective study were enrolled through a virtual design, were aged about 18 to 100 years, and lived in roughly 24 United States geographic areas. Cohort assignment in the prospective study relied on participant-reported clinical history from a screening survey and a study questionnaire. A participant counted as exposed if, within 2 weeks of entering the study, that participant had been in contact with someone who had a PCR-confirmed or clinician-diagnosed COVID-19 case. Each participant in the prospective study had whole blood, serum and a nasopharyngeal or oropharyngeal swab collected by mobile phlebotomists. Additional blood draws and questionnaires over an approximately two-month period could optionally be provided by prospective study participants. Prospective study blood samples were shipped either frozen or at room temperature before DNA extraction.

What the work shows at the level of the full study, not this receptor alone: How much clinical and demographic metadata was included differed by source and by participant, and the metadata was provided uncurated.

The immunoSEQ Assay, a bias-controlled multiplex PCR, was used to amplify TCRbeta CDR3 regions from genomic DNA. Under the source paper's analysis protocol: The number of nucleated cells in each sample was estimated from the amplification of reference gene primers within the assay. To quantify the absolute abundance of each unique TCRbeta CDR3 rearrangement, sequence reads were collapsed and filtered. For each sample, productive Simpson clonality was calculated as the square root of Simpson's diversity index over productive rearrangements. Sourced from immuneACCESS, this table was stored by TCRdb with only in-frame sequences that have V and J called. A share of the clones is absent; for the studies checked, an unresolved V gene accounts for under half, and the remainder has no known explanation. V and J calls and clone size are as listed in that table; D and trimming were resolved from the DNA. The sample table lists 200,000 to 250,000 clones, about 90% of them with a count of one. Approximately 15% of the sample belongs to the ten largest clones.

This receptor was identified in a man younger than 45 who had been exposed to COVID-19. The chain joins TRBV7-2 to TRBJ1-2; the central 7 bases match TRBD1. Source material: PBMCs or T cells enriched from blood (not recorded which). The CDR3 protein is CASTPGGSGRGYTF. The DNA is TGTGCCAGCACCCCAGGGGGGTCGGGACGCGGCTACACCTTC.